This T cell receptor beta chain was identified in a study of blood T cell repertoires in COVID-19. Across the study: Sources were T cells, B-cell-depleted T cells, or PBMCs; the material itself was cDNA or gDNA.

Profiling relied on immunoSEQ multiplex PCR, and the TCRdb table lists in-frame clones only, not all of them. The table lists about 360,000 clones, approximately 89% of them singletons, with 1% to 1.5% in the top ten. Individuals drawn from some 25 US areas were roughly 18 to 95 years old. CDR1 is SNHLY, CDR2 FYNNEI, per germline. Trimming pared 0 bases from V and 5 bases from J, leaving 4 bases between. This CDR3 is 12 amino acids long. The chain carries TRBV2 and TRBJ1-1; D is undetermined. This TCR was recovered from a man aged 30 to 45 who had recovered from COVID-19. What was sequenced was PBMCs or T cells enriched from blood (not recorded which). This chain's CDR3 is CASSEAYTEAFF. The DNA for the CDR3 is TGTGCCAGCAGTGAAGCGTATACTGAAGCTTTCTTT.